Shown below are 29 T cell receptor beta chains from a single sample sequenced in a study of cytomegalovirus exposure and HLA in healthy donors. The assay was immunoSEQ multiplex PCR, and TCRdb's table has in-frame clones only and misses some. This sample yields about 110,000 clones, of which 89% are seen a single time; 1.5% to 2% belongs to the top ten. Material for sequencing was PBMCs. The source is a woman younger than 35 in good health and CMV-seronegative.

In its sample, this clone was seen a few times. The J gene is TRBJ1-2, the V gene TRBV4-3, with D possibly matching TRBD1 (5 bases). The germline CDR1 and CDR2 sequences are LGHNA and YSLEER. With 0 bases removed from V and 2 bases from J, the gap between germline ends came to 10 bases. There are 15 residues in the CDR3. CDR3 residues: CASSQEGLRNYGYTF. CDR3 in DNA: TGCGCCAGCAGCCAAGAGGGGCTGCGAAACTATGGCTACACCTTC.

This chain links TRBV4-1 with TRBJ1-2, with TRBD1 matching over 8 bases. The CDR3 consists of 15 residues. The J segment lost 2 bases and the V segment lost 0 bases, leaving 2 bases of the junction unmatched. CDR1 is MGHRA, CDR2 YSYEKL, per germline. The CDR3 protein is CASSQDAGGNYGYTF. The CDR3 region has the DNA TGCGCCAGCAGCCAAGATGCAGGGGGCAACTATGGCTACACCTTC.

The J gene is TRBJ2-7, the V gene TRBV28; D gene ambiguous. Between the trimmed V and J ends, which lost 5 bases and 5 bases, there was a span of 10 bases. CDR1 is MDHEN, CDR2 SYDVKM, per germline. This CDR3 is built from 12 residues. CDR3 bases: TGTGCCAGCAGTGTAACCCGGGACGAGCAGTACTTC. It is translated as CASSVTRDEQYF.

The genes are TRBV7-9 and TRBJ2-1, with D possibly matching TRBD2 (6 bases). This CDR3 contains 13 residues. Germline V gene sequence: CDR1 SEHNR, CDR2 FQNEAQ (reference sequence). Trimming left V 8 bases short and J 7 bases short, with 15 bases between. The CDR3 DNA sequence: TGTGCCAGCCAAAGGAGGGAGTTAAATGAGCAGTTCTTC. Amino acids: CASQRRELNEQFF.

The rearrangement links TRBV28 to TRBJ1-5, with D perhaps matching TRBD1 (5 bases). The CDR3 is made up of 13 amino acids. From germline, CDR1 is MDHEN and CDR2 SYDVKM. The V end was cut by 5 bases, the J end by 7 bases, with 12 bases between. The CDR3 DNA follows: TGTGCCAGCAGTGGAGGGGCCCGCCAGCCCCAGCATTTT. This encodes CASSGGARQPQHF.

The gene calls are TRBV2 and TRBJ1-1, with D hard to call. V dropped 4 bases and J dropped 4 bases, with 13 bases sitting between them. Germline CDR1 SNHLY, CDR2 FYNNEI. The CDR3 loop spans 14 amino acids. This chain's CDR3 is CASSAGSPGTEAFF. The CDR3 DNA sequence: TGTGCCAGCAGTGCAGGCTCTCCAGGCACTGAAGCTTTCTTT.

This chain links TRBV7-3 with TRBJ2-1; 12 nucleotides match TRBD2. The germline V gene encodes CDR1 SGHTA and CDR2 FQGTGA. Losses at the gene ends were 5 bases for V and 7 bases for J; bases not matched to a gene: 6. The CDR3 runs to 15 residues. Here the CDR3 reads CASSPRLAGENEQFF. As DNA, the CDR3 is TGTGCCAGCAGCCCAAGACTAGCGGGAGAGAATGAGCAGTTCTTC.

The rearrangement uses TRBV19 and TRBJ2-5; D ambiguous. The CDR3 extends over 13 amino acids. V shed 3 bases and J shed 0 bases, with 5 bases lying between them. CDR1 and CDR2 from the germline V gene are LNHDA and SQIVND (reference sequence). The chain's CDR3 is CASSISYQETQYF. CDR3 nucleotide sequence: TGTGCCAGTAGTATTTCGTACCAAGAGACCCAGTACTTC. Supplemented by reference TRBV19 and TRBJ2-5, the full variable domain reads DGGITQSPKYLFRKEGQNVTLSCEQNLNHDAMYWYRQDPGQGLRLIYYSQIVNDFQKGDIAEGYSVSREKKESFPLTVTSAQKNPTAFYLCASSISYQETQYFGPGTRLLVL.

The chain uses TRBV30 and TRBJ1-3; D perhaps matches TRBD1 (5 bases). The CDR3 is made up of 14 amino acids. The V end lost 0 bases, the J end lost 1 base, and 7 bases lay between the germline ends. Germline V gene data show CDR1 as GTSNPN and CDR2 as SVGIG (reference sequence). The CDR3, as DNA: TGTGCCTGGAGTGTAGGGACTTCTGGAAACACCATATATTTT. It yields the protein CAWSVGTSGNTIYF.

The sample holds one count of this clone. The chain employs TRBV5-1 and TRBJ1-4; 7 bases match TRBD1. This CDR3 contains 14 residues. The germline gives CDR1 SGHRS, CDR2 YFSETQ. V was pared by 2 bases and J by 6 bases, with 4 bases of the junction left unmatched. DNA for the CDR3: TGCGCCAGCAGCTTCGGAGGGGGCTATGAAAAACTGTTTTTT. Amino acid sequence: CASSFGGGYEKLFF.

The CDR3 region is CASSQALGQAIYEQYF. DNA of the CDR3: TGCGCCAGCAGCCAAGCCTTGGGACAGGCTATATACGAGCAGTACTTC. The J gene is TRBJ2-7, the V gene TRBV4-1; 8 bases align to TRBD1. The germline CDR1 and CDR2 sequences are MGHRA and YSYEKL. Unmatched junction bases numbered 9, after V lost 1 base and J lost 4 bases. The CDR3 totals 16 residues.

This clone was seen only a few times. The chain couples TRBV2 to TRBJ1-2; D is possibly TRBD1 (5 bases). Trimming took off 8 bases at V and 3 bases at J, with 7 bases between the two ends. CDR1 and CDR2 (germline): SNHLY, FYNNEI. The CDR3 consists of 11 residues. The CDR3 region is CASQGYYGYTF. In DNA form, the CDR3 reads TGTGCCAGCCAGGGATACTATGGCTACACCTTC.

The sample holds one count of this clone. CDR3 in DNA: TGTGCCAGCAGCTTAGGCGGGGCGTACGGGAAGCCCCAGCATTTT. This encodes CASSLGGAYGKPQHF. The V gene is TRBV7-2, the J gene TRBJ1-5; maybe TRBD1 (5 bases). The CDR3 is 15 amino acids. The V gene's germline CDR1 is SGHTA and CDR2 FQGNSA. The V end was cut by 1 base, the J end by 8 bases, with 15 bases between.

This chain connects TRBV19 to TRBJ1-5; no reliable D call. Trimming left V 1 base short and J 9 bases short, with 13 bases between. The V gene's germline CDR1 is LNHDA and CDR2 SQIVND (reference sequence). The CDR3 contains 14 residues. CDR3 sequence (DNA): TGTGCCAGTAGTATAGTACAGCTGGAAGGGCCCCAGCATTTT. Encoded protein: CASSIVQLEGPQHF.

V gene TRBV4-1 combines with J gene TRBJ2-5; D not resolved. CDR3 length: 13 amino acids. Germline-derived CDR1 and CDR2 are MGHRA and YSYEKL. V was pared by 1 base and J by 5 bases, with 8 bases between. In DNA form, the CDR3 reads TGCGCCAGCAGCCAAGTTAATTTGGAGACCCAGTACTTC. It specifies CASSQVNLETQYF.

The chain uses TRBV5-4 and TRBJ1-2; 8 positions match TRBD1. Germline trimming cut 4 bases from V and 3 bases from J; bases unmatched to any gene: 2. This CDR3 spans 13 amino acids. Looked up from germline, CDR1 is SGHNT and CDR2 is YYREEE (reference sequence). The CDR3 nucleotides read TGTGCCAGCAGCCGGGACAGGCACTATGGCTACACCTTC. This sequence encodes CASSRDRHYGYTF.

The CDR3 nucleotides are TGTGCCAGCAGTCCTGGGTGGAGCCCGAACACTGAAGCTTTCTTT. The encoded protein is CASSPGWSPNTEAFF. V and J are TRBV6-6 and TRBJ1-1; the D is unclear. CDR3 size: 15 residues. Trimming took 5 bases from V and 1 from J, leaving 14 bases between them. The germline CDR1 and CDR2 sequences are MNHNY and SVGAGI (reference sequence).

The rearrangement uses TRBV28 and TRBJ1-1; tentative D call: TRBD1 (6 bases). Germline assignment: CDR1 MDHEN and CDR2 SYDVKM. The CDR3 is made up of 13 amino acids. Trimming stripped 6 bases from V and 6 bases from J, with 14 bases between. The CDR3 DNA reads TGTGCCAGCAGATACCGGACAGATTCTGAAGCTTTCTTT. Amino acids: CASRYRTDSEAFF.

This rearrangement joins TRBV6-1 to TRBJ1-1, with TRBD1 as a possible D gene (5 bases). Trimming shortened V by 2 bases and J by 5 bases, and 15 bases separated the two germline ends. The V gene's germline CDR1 is MNHNS and CDR2 SASEGT. The length of the CDR3 is 15 residues. Here the CDR3 DNA reads TGTGCCAGCAGTGAATACGGGTTAGGGGAAACTGAAGCTTTCTTT. Protein sequence: CASSEYGLGETEAFF.

This chain uses TRBV9 with TRBJ2-1, with TRBD2 as a possible D gene (6 bases). The CDR3 has 15 amino acids. Germline V gene lookup returns CDR1 SGDLS and CDR2 YYNGEE. Trimming pared 4 bases from V and 7 bases from J, leaving 18 bases between. CDR3 in amino acids: CASSPLLAGGNEQFF. CDR3 DNA: TGTGCCAGCAGCCCCCTTTTAGCTGGGGGGAATGAGCAGTTCTTC.

This clone was detected once. V usage is TRBV18 and J usage is TRBJ2-1; 8 nucleotides match TRBD1. Germline values: CDR1 KGHSH, CDR2 LQKENI. The CDR3 contains 16 residues. V shed 6 bases, J shed 0 bases, and the junction held 7 bases outside the gene matches. CDR3 sequence (DNA): TGTGCCAGCTCGCCCTCAGACAGGGGCTCCTACAATGAGCAGTTCTTC. Translation: CASSPSDRGSYNEQFF.

This clone was picked up a small number of times. J is TRBJ1-4 and V is TRBV30; the D is unclear. Trimming took off 1 base at V and 8 bases at J, with 5 bases between the two ends. Germline-derived CDR1 and CDR2 are GTSNPN and SVGIG (reference sequence). CDR3 length: 11 residues. CDR3 sequence: CAWSESEKLFF. The CDR3 DNA follows: TGTGCCTGGAGTGAGAGCGAAAAACTGTTTTTT. Full variable domain (missing parts from reference TRBV30 and TRBJ1-4): SQTIHQWPATLVQPVGSPLSLECTVEGTSNPNLYWYRQAAGRGLQLLFYSVGIGQISSEVPQNLSASRPQDRQFILSSKKLLLSDSGFYLCAWSESEKLFFGSGTQLSVL.

There are a few counts of this clone. The chain employs TRBV6-5 and TRBJ1-1; D is possibly TRBD1 (5 bases). Germline loops: CDR1 MNHEY, CDR2 SVGAGI. The CDR3 contains 13 residues. Deletions cut 5 bases from V and 1 base from J, with 8 bases between. For the CDR3, the DNA is TGTGCCAGCAGTCCCGGACAGAACACTGAAGCTTTCTTT. Its translation is CASSPGQNTEAFF.

This chain joins TRBV9 and TRBJ1-2; D ambiguous. Germline CDR1 SGDLS, CDR2 YYNGEE. The germline V and J ends were trimmed by 7 bases and 4 bases, with 8 bases remaining between them. The CDR3 loop spans 11 amino acids. The CDR3 is CASQNSYGYTF. The CDR3 DNA reads TGTGCCAGCCAGAATTCCTATGGCTACACCTTC.

In this sample, this clone turned up once. The V call is TRBV28, the J call TRBJ2-1; 7 bases are a match to TRBD1. The CDR3 contains 14 residues. Germline V gene data show CDR1 as MDHEN and CDR2 as SYDVKM. The V gene end was trimmed by 0 bases and the J gene end by 16 bases; junction bases not matched to a gene: 12. CDR3 bases: TGTGCCAGCAGTTTATGGGAACCCGGGACAGCGAAATTCTTC. It codes for CASSLWEPGTAKFF.

The chain couples TRBV2 to TRBJ2-3; TRBD1 agrees at 10 bases. Germline CDR1 is SNHLY and CDR2 is FYNNEI. Trimming cost V 5 bases and J 4 bases; bases outside gene matches: 6. The CDR3 has 15 amino acids. CDR3 protein: CASSLDRGRPDTQYF. The CDR3 bases are TGTGCCAGCAGTCTAGACAGGGGGCGCCCAGATACGCAGTATTTT.

The V and J genes are TRBV2 and TRBJ2-5, with 9 bases aligning to TRBD1. The CDR3 has 15 amino acids. Trimming removed 6 bases from V and 9 bases from J; junction bases left unmatched: 14. The germline V gene encodes CDR1 SNHLY and CDR2 FYNNEI. DNA for the CDR3: TGTGCCAGCAGCGCAGACAGGGGGAAAGCTTGGGCCCAGTACTTC. This gives the protein CASSADRGKAWAQYF.

The CDR3 spells CASIPRTMNTEAFF. CDR3 in DNA: TGTGCCAGCATCCCACGGACAATGAACACTGAAGCTTTCTTT. This rearrangement joins TRBV5-8 to TRBJ1-1; D is possibly TRBD1 (5 bases). This CDR3 contains 14 residues. Germline V gene sequence: CDR1 SGHTS, CDR2 YDEGEE. Trimming took off 6 bases at V and 0 bases at J, with 12 bases between the two ends.

CDR3 bases: TGCAGCGTTGAAAACAGGGTGATAGTAAATAACTATGGCTACACCTTC. It encodes CSVENRVIVNNYGYTF. V gene TRBV29-1 combines with J gene TRBJ1-2; TRBD1 might be the D (6 bases). Germline CDR1 is SQVTM and CDR2 is ANQGSEA. The CDR3 consists of 16 residues. The V end was cut by 2 bases, the J end by 1 base, with 17 bases between.